The rows below give T cell receptor beta chains drawn from one sample of a study of blood T cell repertoires in COVID-19. Measured with immunoSEQ multiplex PCR; TCRdb has only the in-frame clones, and not every one. The sample has fewer than 150,000 clones, under 85% seen once. Sequencing was carried out using PBMCs or T cells enriched from blood (not recorded which). These receptors were taken from a woman under 30 who had been exposed to COVID-19. Each CDR3 is given with its conserved first and last residue. Each record gives: CDR3 DNA, CDR3 protein, D gene, V gene, clone size, J gene. The D gene is left open where the match is weak. Rows may omit the clone size; those that give it use once, few, many or a size class.

CDR3nt: TGTGCCAGCAGACAGGGGGCGGTGGGCTACACCTTC
CDR3aa: CASRQGAVGYTF
d_gene: TRBD1
v_gene: TRBV27
abundance: NA
j_gene: TRBJ1-2

CDR3nt: TGTGCCAGCAGTTACTCGTGGGCTAGCGGGAGGAATGAGCAGTTCTTC
CDR3aa: CASSYSWASGRNEQFF
d_gene: TRBD2
v_gene: TRBV6-5
abundance: few
j_gene: TRBJ2-1

CDR3nt: TGCAGCGTTAGGAAACAGGGTAATTCACCCCTCCACTTT
CDR3aa: CSVRKQGNSPLHF
d_gene: NA
v_gene: TRBV29-1
abundance: NA
j_gene: TRBJ1-6

CDR3nt: TGTGCCAGCAGTGACTCAGGTAGCTCCAATGAGCAGTTCTTC
CDR3aa: CASSDSGSSNEQFF
d_gene: NA
v_gene: TRBV6-4
abundance: NA
j_gene: TRBJ2-1

CDR3nt: TGTGCCAGCAGCTTAGAACGGGGTAATGAAAAACTGTTTTTT
CDR3aa: CASSLERGNEKLFF
d_gene: NA
v_gene: TRBV7-9
abundance: NA
j_gene: TRBJ1-4

CDR3nt: TGTGCCACCAGCCCCGGGACTAGCGGGGCCTCTGGGGCCAACGTCCTGACTTTC
CDR3aa: CATSPGTSGASGANVLTF
d_gene: TRBD2
v_gene: TRBV24-1
abundance: once
j_gene: TRBJ2-6

CDR3nt: TGTGCCAGCAGCCAAGATCAGGGGACAACAGTGAACACTGAAGCTTTCTTT
CDR3aa: CASSQDQGTTVNTEAFF
d_gene: NA
v_gene: TRBV4-2
abundance: NA
j_gene: TRBJ1-1

CDR3nt: TGTGCCAGCAGCAAAGGGACACCCTTCAGAGAGCAGTTCTTC
CDR3aa: CASSKGTPFREQFF
d_gene: NA
v_gene: TRBV13
abundance: NA
j_gene: TRBJ2-1

CDR3nt: TGTGCCAGCAGGGAGTTCATCCGAGATACGCAGTATTTT
CDR3aa: CASREFIRDTQYF
d_gene: NA
v_gene: TRBV7-2
abundance: NA
j_gene: TRBJ2-3

CDR3nt: TGTGCCAGCAGCTTGTGGAACAGGGCGTCGCAGCCCCAGCATTTT
CDR3aa: CASSLWNRASQPQHF
d_gene: NA
v_gene: TRBV5-6
abundance: NA
j_gene: TRBJ1-5

CDR3nt: TGTGCCAGCAGCTTACAGGGGGGGAACACTGAAGCTTTCTTT
CDR3aa: CASSLQGGNTEAFF
d_gene: TRBD1
v_gene: TRBV7-2
abundance: NA
j_gene: TRBJ1-1

CDR3nt: TGTGCCAGCTCACCCCCTAGGACAGGGGTCATGAACACTGAAGCTTTCTTT
CDR3aa: CASSPPRTGVMNTEAFF
d_gene: TRBD1
v_gene: TRBV18
abundance: few
j_gene: TRBJ1-1

CDR3nt: TGTGCCTGGAGGGAAGACAGGGGCTGGGGTAGCTCCTACAATGAGCAGTTCTTC
CDR3aa: CAWREDRGWGSSYNEQFF
d_gene: TRBD1
v_gene: TRBV30
abundance: NA
j_gene: TRBJ2-1

CDR3nt: TGTGCCAGCACCCTAGCGGGAGGGAATGAGCAGTTCTTC
CDR3aa: CASTLAGGNEQFF
d_gene: TRBD2
v_gene: TRBV6-5
abundance: NA
j_gene: TRBJ2-1

CDR3nt: TGTGCCAGCACGGGTTTGCTAGCTCCTCAAGAGACCCAGTACTTC
CDR3aa: CASTGLLAPQETQYF
d_gene: NA
v_gene: TRBV2
abundance: NA
j_gene: TRBJ2-5

CDR3nt: TGTGCCAGCGCCCGAGAGGGCGGCGGAGCCAAAAACATTCAGTACTTC
CDR3aa: CASAREGGGAKNIQYF
d_gene: NA
v_gene: TRBV2
abundance: once
j_gene: TRBJ2-4

CDR3nt: TGTGCCAGCAGCTCTCCTAGCGAAGGGAGGGTTGTTCCCAACGAGCAGTACTTC
CDR3aa: CASSSPSEGRVVPNEQYF
d_gene: TRBD2
v_gene: TRBV2
abundance: NA
j_gene: TRBJ2-7

CDR3nt: TGTGCCTGGAGGCCCCCCGGGACTTGGGATGGCTACACCTTC
CDR3aa: CAWRPPGTWDGYTF
d_gene: NA
v_gene: TRBV30
abundance: NA
j_gene: TRBJ1-2

CDR3nt: TGTGCCAGCAGCTTAGATTACGGGAGCTATATCGACGAGCAGTACTTC
CDR3aa: CASSLDYGSYIDEQYF
d_gene: NA
v_gene: TRBV7-9
abundance: few
j_gene: TRBJ2-7

CDR3nt: TGTGCCAGCTCACCCCCGGGGACAGGGAATTCACCCCTCCACTTT
CDR3aa: CASSPPGTGNSPLHF
d_gene: TRBD1
v_gene: TRBV18
abundance: NA
j_gene: TRBJ1-6

CDR3nt: TGTGCCAGCAGCTTAACGGCGCGGGAGGCCTACAATGAGCAGTTCTTC
CDR3aa: CASSLTAREAYNEQFF
d_gene: TRBD2
v_gene: TRBV7-2
abundance: NA
j_gene: TRBJ2-1

CDR3nt: TGTGCCAGCAGCTCACAGACGGACACTGAAGCTTTCTTT
CDR3aa: CASSSQTDTEAFF
d_gene: NA
v_gene: TRBV11-3
abundance: NA
j_gene: TRBJ1-1

CDR3nt: TGTGCCAGCAGACCCCCCGGGGACAATCAGCCCCAGCATTTT
CDR3aa: CASRPPGDNQPQHF
d_gene: NA
v_gene: TRBV6-5
abundance: NA
j_gene: TRBJ1-5